These T cell receptor beta chains were read from a single sample in a study of blood T cell repertoires in COVID-19. Assay used: immunoSEQ multiplex PCR; TCRdb lists only in-frame clones, some missing. The sample carries about 120,000 clones, around 85% recorded once. The sample comprised peripheral blood. Source of these receptors: a man aged 25 to 40 with COVID-19, enrolled during active disease. Each CDR3 is given with its conserved first and last residue. Each record gives: V gene, clone size, D gene, J gene, CDR3 DNA, CDR3 protein. D genes are given only for firm matches. Size values are once, few and many counts, or a class for expanded clones, and some rows have none.

V gene: TRBV6-6; clone size: NA; D gene: TRBD1; J gene: TRBJ1-6; CDR3 DNA: TGTGCCAGCAGTTACGCGGGGGGGGACAGTCTCCCCCTCCACTTT; CDR3 protein: CASSYAGGDSLPLHF
V gene: TRBV19; clone size: NA; D gene: TRBD1; J gene: TRBJ2-7; CDR3 DNA: TGTGCCAGTAGTATCGAGACAGGGAGCTCCTACGAGCAGTACTTC; CDR3 protein: CASSIETGSSYEQYF
V gene: TRBV28; clone size: NA; D gene: NA; J gene: TRBJ1-2; CDR3 DNA: TGTGCCAGCAGGGAGGAGGGGAGTTCGTGGGGAGGCTACACCTTC; CDR3 protein: CASREEGSSWGGYTF
V gene: TRBV2; clone size: NA; D gene: TRBD1; J gene: TRBJ1-5; CDR3 DNA: TGTGCCAGCAGCGAGGACAGGGGTGGCAATCAGCCCCAGCATTTT; CDR3 protein: CASSEDRGGNQPQHF
V gene: TRBV4-1; clone size: NA; D gene: TRBD1; J gene: TRBJ2-6; CDR3 DNA: TGCGCCAGCAGCCCCCGGGACAGGGAAATCTCTGGGGCCAACGTCCTGACTTTC; CDR3 protein: CASSPRDREISGANVLTF
V gene: TRBV4-1; clone size: few; D gene: TRBD1; J gene: TRBJ1-4; CDR3 DNA: TGCGCCAGCAGCCAAGACGTACCGACAGGGGGACGGTCAAATGAAAAACTGTTTTTT; CDR3 protein: CASSQDVPTGGRSNEKLFF
V gene: TRBV2; clone size: once; D gene: NA; J gene: TRBJ1-6; CDR3 DNA: TGTGCCAGCAGTGGAGGGAGCTATAATTCACCCCTCCACTTT; CDR3 protein: CASSGGSYNSPLHF
V gene: TRBV27; clone size: NA; D gene: NA; J gene: TRBJ2-3; CDR3 DNA: TGTGCCAGCAGCACCCCAGGGTCAGAGTATACGCAGTATTTT; CDR3 protein: CASSTPGSEYTQYF
V gene: TRBV19; clone size: once; D gene: NA; J gene: TRBJ1-2; CDR3 DNA: TGTGCCAGTAGAATGGACAGTAACTATGGCTACACCTTC; CDR3 protein: CASRMDSNYGYTF
V gene: TRBV2; clone size: NA; D gene: TRBD1; J gene: TRBJ1-6; CDR3 DNA: TGTGCCAGCAGTGAGCAGGGGGCGCATAATTCACCCCTCCACTTT; CDR3 protein: CASSEQGAHNSPLHF
V gene: TRBV1; clone size: NA; D gene: NA; J gene: TRBJ2-1; CDR3 DNA: TGCACCAGCAGCCAAACCTCTAGCGGCTACAATGAGCAGTTCTTC; CDR3 protein: CTSSQTSSGYNEQFF
V gene: TRBV10-3; clone size: NA; D gene: TRBD2; J gene: TRBJ2-7; CDR3 DNA: TGTGCCATCACCGACTGGGAGGGCGAGAAGCAGTACTTC; CDR3 protein: CAITDWEGEKQYF
V gene: TRBV29-1; clone size: NA; D gene: NA; J gene: TRBJ1-4; CDR3 DNA: TGCAGCGCGTCCCCTCTGGGGGGTAATGAAAAACTGTTTTTT; CDR3 protein: CSASPLGGNEKLFF
V gene: TRBV28; clone size: few; D gene: TRBD1; J gene: TRBJ1-1; CDR3 DNA: TGTGCCAGCCTACTTAAGACAGGGGGCATCTTTGTCACTGAAGCTTTCTTT; CDR3 protein: CASLLKTGGIFVTEAFF
V gene: TRBV27; clone size: once; D gene: NA; J gene: TRBJ2-2; CDR3 DNA: TGTGCCAGCAGTTCCTACGGGGGATCCACCGGGGAGCTGTTTTTT; CDR3 protein: CASSSYGGSTGELFF
V gene: TRBV7-7; clone size: NA; D gene: NA; J gene: TRBJ1-6; CDR3 DNA: TGTGCTAGCAGCTTAAAGCACCAAGACGGTGCCCGAGGGGGAAATTCACCCCTCCACTTT; CDR3 protein: CASSLKHQDGARGGNSPLHF
V gene: TRBV6-5; clone size: NA; D gene: NA; J gene: TRBJ1-1; CDR3 DNA: TGTGCCAGCGGCCGAACAGGGATCACTGAAGCTTTCTTT; CDR3 protein: CASGRTGITEAFF
V gene: TRBV30; clone size: many; D gene: NA; J gene: TRBJ1-2; CDR3 DNA: TGTGCCTGGAGTGTTGGCTTTGCGGTGGCGCACTATGGCTACACCTTC; CDR3 protein: CAWSVGFAVAHYGYTF
V gene: TRBV18; clone size: few; D gene: NA; J gene: TRBJ1-2; CDR3 DNA: TGTGCCAGCTCCAGATCAAGGACAGCCAGCTATGGCTACACCTTC; CDR3 protein: CASSRSRTASYGYTF
V gene: TRBV7-8; clone size: NA; D gene: TRBD2; J gene: TRBJ2-1; CDR3 DNA: TGTGCCAGCAGCTTAGCTAGCGGGGGGCCTGAGCAGTTCTTC; CDR3 protein: CASSLASGGPEQFF
V gene: TRBV28; clone size: NA; D gene: TRBD1; J gene: TRBJ1-3; CDR3 DNA: TGTGCCAGCAGCGACAGGGGGCTAAGTGGAAACACCATATATTTT; CDR3 protein: CASSDRGLSGNTIYF
V gene: TRBV10-1; clone size: NA; D gene: TRBD2; J gene: TRBJ2-7; CDR3 DNA: TGCGCCAGTTTCCCCGGTTGGCCTAGGACTAGCGGGACCAGCTCCTACGAGCAGTACTTC; CDR3 protein: CASFPGWPRTSGTSSYEQYF
V gene: TRBV4-2; clone size: once; D gene: TRBD1; J gene: TRBJ1-1; CDR3 DNA: TGTGCCAGCAGCCGATTGGGACAGATGAACACTGAAGCTTTCTTT; CDR3 protein: CASSRLGQMNTEAFF
V gene: TRBV13; clone size: once; D gene: TRBD1; J gene: TRBJ2-7; CDR3 DNA: TGTGCCAGCAGCATGACAGGGAACTACGAGCAGTACTTC; CDR3 protein: CASSMTGNYEQYF
V gene: TRBV6-2/TRBV6-3; clone size: once; D gene: TRBD1; J gene: TRBJ2-4; CDR3 DNA: TGTGCCAGCAGCCTAGACAGGGGATATGACATTCAGTACTTC; CDR3 protein: CASSLDRGYDIQYF
V gene: TRBV30; clone size: NA; D gene: NA; J gene: TRBJ1-2; CDR3 DNA: TGTGCCTGGAGTGGTACACGTGGCTACACCTTC; CDR3 protein: CAWSGTRGYTF
V gene: TRBV2; clone size: NA; D gene: NA; J gene: TRBJ2-7; CDR3 DNA: TGTGCCAGCAGTGAGCAGGGTTCGGCCGCCTACGAGCAGTACTTC; CDR3 protein: CASSEQGSAAYEQYF
V gene: TRBV7-9; clone size: NA; D gene: NA; J gene: TRBJ2-5; CDR3 DNA: TGTGCCAGCAGCTTATCAGGGGAGGAGACCCAGTACTTC; CDR3 protein: CASSLSGEETQYF
V gene: TRBV7-9; clone size: NA; D gene: NA; J gene: TRBJ1-2; CDR3 DNA: TGTGCCAGCAGCTTGACAGCCTTCTATGGCTACACCTTC; CDR3 protein: CASSLTAFYGYTF
V gene: TRBV30; clone size: NA; D gene: TRBD2; J gene: TRBJ2-1; CDR3 DNA: TGTGCCTGGAGTGTATTCGGACCGGGACTAGAAATTGGCAATGAGCAGTTCTTC; CDR3 protein: CAWSVFGPGLEIGNEQFF
V gene: TRBV27; clone size: NA; D gene: TRBD1; J gene: TRBJ1-6; CDR3 DNA: TGTGCCAGCAGTCCCCCACAGGGGGCTATGGGTTCACCCCTCCACTTT; CDR3 protein: CASSPPQGAMGSPLHF
V gene: TRBV5-4; clone size: NA; D gene: NA; J gene: TRBJ1-4; CDR3 DNA: TGTGCCAGCAGCTCCCGACGGGGATTCACAACTAATGAAAAACTGTTTTTT; CDR3 protein: CASSSRRGFTTNEKLFF
V gene: TRBV21-1; clone size: NA; D gene: NA; J gene: TRBJ2-1; CDR3 DNA: TGTGCCAGCAGCACGAGGGACAGGGGAAAATCCTCCTACAATGAGCAGTTCTTC; CDR3 protein: CASSTRDRGKSSYNEQFF
V gene: TRBV19; clone size: NA; D gene: TRBD1; J gene: TRBJ2-1; CDR3 DNA: TGTGCCACCACGGGACAGAATGAGCAGTTCTTC; CDR3 protein: CATTGQNEQFF
V gene: TRBV19; clone size: few; D gene: NA; J gene: TRBJ1-5; CDR3 DNA: TGTGCCGGCCCCCCTCACCGCCAATATAGCAATCAGCCCCAGCATTTT; CDR3 protein: CAGPPHRQYSNQPQHF
V gene: TRBV30; clone size: NA; D gene: TRBD1; J gene: TRBJ1-4; CDR3 DNA: TGTGCCTGGAGGGATCGGACAGGCTCGACTAATGAAAAACTGTTTTTT; CDR3 protein: CAWRDRTGSTNEKLFF
V gene: TRBV3-1/TRBV3-2; clone size: NA; D gene: NA; J gene: TRBJ2-5; CDR3 DNA: TGTGCCAGCAGCCAAGGGGCTGGGGAGACCCAGTACTTC; CDR3 protein: CASSQGAGETQYF
V gene: TRBV6-2/TRBV6-3; clone size: NA; D gene: TRBD1; J gene: TRBJ1-6; CDR3 DNA: TGTGCCAGCAGTCCGCTCAACAGGGGATCCTCACATAATTCACCCCTCCACTTT; CDR3 protein: CASSPLNRGSSHNSPLHF
V gene: TRBV19; clone size: NA; D gene: TRBD1; J gene: TRBJ2-4; CDR3 DNA: TGTGCCAGTAGTCGACAGGGTGGATATAATACCAAAAACATTCAGTACTTC; CDR3 protein: CASSRQGGYNTKNIQYF
V gene: TRBV19; clone size: NA; D gene: NA; J gene: TRBJ1-3; CDR3 DNA: TGTGCCAGTAGTATAGTAACCGGGGCCATATATTTT; CDR3 protein: CASSIVTGAIYF
V gene: TRBV24-1; clone size: once; D gene: TRBD2; J gene: TRBJ2-3; CDR3 DNA: TGTGCCACCAGTGAAAGCGGGGGGAAAGATACGCAGTATTTT; CDR3 protein: CATSESGGKDTQYF
V gene: TRBV5-6; clone size: NA; D gene: TRBD1; J gene: TRBJ1-3; CDR3 DNA: TGTGCCAGCAGCTTTTCGAACAGGGGGTGGGGAAGCTCTGGAAACACCATATATTTT; CDR3 protein: CASSFSNRGWGSSGNTIYF
V gene: TRBV7-9; clone size: NA; D gene: TRBD2; J gene: TRBJ2-1; CDR3 DNA: TGTGCCAGCAGCTTACTAGCGGGAGTTGGAGTAAGCAATGAGCAGTTCTTC; CDR3 protein: CASSLLAGVGVSNEQFF
V gene: TRBV4-1; clone size: NA; D gene: NA; J gene: TRBJ1-2; CDR3 DNA: TGCGCCAGCAGCCAGACAACTAACTATGGCTACACCTTC; CDR3 protein: CASSQTTNYGYTF
V gene: TRBV2; clone size: NA; D gene: NA; J gene: TRBJ1-6; CDR3 DNA: TGTGCCAGCAGCCAGGGGAATTCACCCCTCCACTTT; CDR3 protein: CASSQGNSPLHF
V gene: TRBV3-1/TRBV3-2; clone size: NA; D gene: TRBD1; J gene: TRBJ1-1; CDR3 DNA: TGTGCCAGCAGCCAAATAGGACAGGGCGAAGCTTTCTTT; CDR3 protein: CASSQIGQGEAFF
V gene: TRBV18; clone size: few; D gene: NA; J gene: TRBJ2-5; CDR3 DNA: TGTGCCAGCTCAAGGGGGTACCAAGAGACCCAGTACTTC; CDR3 protein: CASSRGYQETQYF
V gene: TRBV7-8; clone size: few; D gene: TRBD2; J gene: TRBJ2-5; CDR3 DNA: TGTGCCAGCAGCTTAAGCGGGGGCCAAGAGACCCAGTACTTC; CDR3 protein: CASSLSGGQETQYF
V gene: TRBV10-3; clone size: NA; D gene: TRBD1; J gene: TRBJ1-3; CDR3 DNA: TGTGCCATCACCAGAAATCAGGGGGAGGGAAACACCATATATTTT; CDR3 protein: CAITRNQGEGNTIYF
V gene: TRBV30; clone size: few; D gene: TRBD2; J gene: TRBJ2-3; CDR3 DNA: TGTGCCGCCACCACTAGCGGGGGCGCAGATACGCAGTATTTT; CDR3 protein: CAATTSGGADTQYF
V gene: TRBV13; clone size: NA; D gene: NA; J gene: TRBJ1-6; CDR3 DNA: TGTGCCAGCAGCTTGTGGGCTTCACCCCTCCACTTT; CDR3 protein: CASSLWASPLHF